The 29 T cell receptor beta chains in this list originate from one sample, sequenced in a study of cytomegalovirus exposure and HLA in healthy donors (dated by TCRdb to about 2017). Library generation was performed with the immunoSEQ multiplex PCR assay. The multiplex PCR relied on a mix of 60 forward primers for TCR Vbeta segments and 13 reverse primers for TCR Jbeta segments. In TCRdb, the immuneACCESS table is reduced to in-frame sequences with V and J assigned. These tables do not hold every clone; where another copy was compared, an unresolved V gene accounts for under half, and the others remain unexplained. This sample is represented by some 92,000 clones; under 85% of them were singletons. Clones ranked in the top ten supply around 9.9% of the sample. The sequenced sample was PBMCs. The receptors were sampled from a man between 18 and 29 years old in good health and CMV-seropositive.

The V call is TRBV2, the J call TRBJ2-7; 8 bases align to TRBD1. This CDR3 is built from 13 residues. Losses at the gene ends were 6 bases for V and 1 base for J; bases not matched to a gene: 2. Germline V gene lookup returns CDR1 SNHLY and CDR2 FYNNEI. The CDR3: CASRGQDSYEQYF. CDR3 nucleotides: TGTGCCAGCAGGGGACAGGATTCCTACGAGCAGTACTTC.

The chain carries TRBV18 and TRBJ1-5; 9 bases are a match to TRBD1. Trimming took 6 bases from V and 5 from J; bases not matched to a gene: 5. The germline CDR1 and CDR2 sequences are KGHSH and LQKENI. The CDR3 contains 14 residues. CDR3 nucleotides: TGTGCCAGCTCTCGGACAGGGGACGATCAGCCCCAGCATTTT. Its protein is CASSRTGDDQPQHF.

V and J are TRBV6-4 and TRBJ2-1; tentatively, D is TRBD1 (6 bases). The V and J ends lost 4 bases and 6 bases respectively, with 13 bases between them. This CDR3 is built from 14 residues. The V gene's germline CDR1 is MRHNA and CDR2 SNTAGT. For the CDR3, the DNA is TGTGCCAGCAGTGTCTTAGTAGGGGGCAATGAGCAGTTCTTC. This gives the protein CASSVLVGGNEQFF.

This clone was seen a single time. The rearrangement joins TRBV7-9 to TRBJ2-5, with 11 positions matching TRBD1. Germline CDR1 and CDR2: SEHNR and FQNEAQ (reference sequence). V trimming: 4 bases; J trimming: 7 bases; junction bases outside the gene matches: 8. CDR3 length: 15 residues. The DNA of the CDR3 is TGTGCCAGCAGCTCCGTCCAGGGGACAGGGGGGACCCAGTACTTC. It specifies CASSSVQGTGGTQYF.

The chain combines TRBV19 with TRBJ2-3, with D perhaps matching TRBD2 (6 bases). Trimming took 4 bases from V and 6 from J, leaving 20 bases between them. Germline V gives CDR1 LNHDA, CDR2 SQIVND (reference sequence). The CDR3 contains 16 residues. The CDR3 reads CASSRNLQGGTDTQYF. The DNA for the CDR3 is TGTGCCAGTAGTAGAAACCTACAAGGAGGGACGGATACGCAGTATTTT.

The rearrangement links TRBV27 to TRBJ2-2; 12 bases align to TRBD2. Germline CDR1 and CDR2: MNHEY and SMNVEV (reference sequence). This CDR3 contains 17 residues. V trimming: 2 bases; J trimming: 4 bases; junction bases outside the gene matches: 5. The CDR3 coding sequence is TGTGCCAGCAGTTTAAGGCTAGCGGGGGGGAGCACCGGGGAGCTGTTTTTT. This gives the protein CASSLRLAGGSTGELFF.

This clone came up a few times. V usage is TRBV10-3 and J usage is TRBJ2-7, with 7 bases matching TRBD1. The germline CDR1 and CDR2 sequences are ENHRY and SYGVKD. The CDR3 contains 15 residues. V lost 1 base to trimming and J lost 0 bases; unmatched junction nucleotides: 3. CDR3 region: CAISEWTGRSYEQYF. The CDR3 nucleotides read TGTGCCATCAGTGAGTGGACAGGCCGCTCCTACGAGCAGTACTTC.

The rearrangement uses TRBV27 and TRBJ2-1; the D is unclear. Germline V gene sequence: CDR1 MNHEY, CDR2 SMNVEV (reference sequence). Between the trimmed V and J ends, which lost 5 bases and 6 bases, there was a span of 17 bases. The CDR3 runs to 15 residues. CDR3 DNA sequence: TGTGCCAGCAGTCTTACTACGACCCTTTTCAATGAGCAGTTCTTC. Translated: CASSLTTTLFNEQFF.

The V and J genes are TRBV6-4 and TRBJ2-1, with TRBD2 matching over 15 bases. The CDR3 loop spans 15 amino acids. After removal of 6 bases from V and 4 bases from J, the junction contained 1 base not matched to a gene. Germline CDR1 MRHNA, CDR2 SNTAGT. CDR3 sequence: CASSGTSGGYNEQFF. CDR3 DNA: TGTGCCAGCAGCGGGACTAGCGGGGGGTACAATGAGCAGTTCTTC.

The rearrangement uses TRBV7-9 and TRBJ1-4, with 7 positions matching TRBD1. Germline values: CDR1 SEHNR, CDR2 FQNEAQ (reference sequence). V dropped 5 bases and J dropped 6; count of bases not matched to a gene: 6. This CDR3 is 14 amino acids long. This CDR3 reads CASSDRQGDEKLFF. CDR3 in DNA: TGTGCCAGCAGCGATCGACAGGGTGATGAAAAACTGTTTTTT.

This sequence joins TRBV5-1 and TRBJ2-3; TRBD2 aligns across 11 bases. V dropped 1 base and J dropped 2; count of bases not matched to a gene: 12. There are 19 residues in the CDR3. In germline, CDR1 is SGHRS, CDR2 YFSETQ. CDR3 sequence reads: CASSLTHYRTSGFTDTQYF. The CDR3 coding sequence is TGCGCCAGCAGCTTGACCCACTATCGGACTAGCGGGTTCACAGATACGCAGTATTTT.

The gene calls are TRBV25-1 and TRBJ1-2, with D perhaps matching TRBD1 (5 bases). The CDR3 consists of 13 residues. The germline V gene encodes CDR1 MGHDK and CDR2 SYGVNS. V was trimmed by 4 bases and J by 4 bases, leaving 10 bases between them. The CDR3 DNA sequence: TGTGCCAGCAGTGTCGGCAGGGCCTATGGCTACACCTTC. Residues: CASSVGRAYGYTF.

The rearrangement joins TRBV4-1 to TRBJ1-5; possibly TRBD1 for D (5 bases). The CDR3 extends over 16 amino acids. V was clipped by 0 bases and J by 4 bases, with 13 bases between them. Germline CDR1 is MGHRA and CDR2 is YSYEKL. DNA for the CDR3: TGCGCCAGCAGCCAAGAAGGCCTGGGGGGTAATCAGCCCCAGCATTTT. This sequence encodes CASSQEGLGGNQPQHF.

V is TRBV19 and J is TRBJ1-5; D remains unclear. The CDR3 runs 15 residues. The V gene's germline CDR1 is LNHDA and CDR2 SQIVND (reference sequence). The ends were cut back, 10 bases at V and 4 bases at J, with 20 bases in the middle. The CDR3 sequence is CAKSHRPRRNQPQHF. CDR3 nucleotide sequence: TGTGCCAAGTCCCACCGGCCCAGGCGTAATCAGCCCCAGCATTTT. Full variable domain (missing parts from reference TRBV19 and TRBJ1-5): DGGITQSPKYLFRKEGQNVTLSCEQNLNHDAMYWYRQDPGQGLRLIYYSQIVNDFQKGDIAEGYSVSREKKESFPLTVTSAQKNPTAFYLCAKSHRPRRNQPQHFGDGTRLSIL.

V and J are TRBV6-5 and TRBJ1-4, with TRBD1 identical over 9 bases. This CDR3 comprises 16 residues. Germline V CDR1 and CDR2: MNHEY, SVGAGI. V lost 0 bases to trimming and J lost 3 bases; unmatched junction nucleotides: 2. Written as DNA, the CDR3 is TGTGCCAGCAGTTACTCGACAGGGGGTTCTAATGAAAAACTGTTTTTT. The encoded protein is CASSYSTGGSNEKLFF.

The chain employs TRBV25-1 and TRBJ1-6; TRBD1 matches 7 bases. J gave up 8 bases and V 0 bases, and 10 bases lay outside the gene matches. The CDR3 spans 17 residues. Germline-derived CDR1 and CDR2 are MGHDK and SYGVNS. CDR3 in amino acids: CASSEYIPTGTDSPLHF. As DNA, the CDR3 is TGTGCCAGCAGTGAATATATTCCGACAGGGACGGATTCACCCCTCCACTTT.

This rearrangement joins TRBV4-1 to TRBJ2-5; TRBD2 matches at 8 bases. Germline assignment: CDR1 MGHRA and CDR2 YSYEKL. The CDR3 consists of 15 residues. The trim removed 6 bases at V and 2 bases at J, leaving 8 bases unmatched. The CDR3 sequence: CASSFRGGSQETQYF. In DNA form, the CDR3 reads TGCGCCAGCAGTTTTCGGGGGGGGTCACAAGAGACCCAGTACTTC.

This rearrangement joins TRBV7-8 to TRBJ2-2, with a possible D match to TRBD1 (6 bases). The CDR3 has 16 residues. V gave up 4 bases and J gave up 3 bases, with 15 bases separating them. Per the germline V gene, CDR1 is SGHVS and CDR2 is FQNEAQ. The CDR3 sequence: CASSSRGNGDTGELFF. Here the CDR3 DNA reads TGTGCCAGCAGCTCGAGGGGGAATGGTGACACCGGGGAGCTGTTTTTT. The complete variable domain, with remaining parts taken from reference TRBV7-8 and TRBJ2-2, reads GAGVSQSPRYKVAKRGQDVALRCDPISGHVSLFWYQQALGQGPEFLTYFQNEAQLDKSGLPSDRFFAERPEGSVSTLKIQRTQQEDSAVYLCASSSRGNGDTGELFFGEGSRLTVL.

The chain uses TRBV7-2 and TRBJ2-7, with D tentatively TRBD1 (5 bases). This CDR3 contains 14 residues. V dropped 5 bases and J dropped 2 bases, with 13 bases sitting between them. CDR1 is SGHTA and CDR2 is FQGNSA in the germline V gene. The CDR3 DNA is TGTGCCAGCAGCCGGCAGGGCCCAACCTACGAGCAGTACTTC. This sequence encodes CASSRQGPTYEQYF.

This clone appeared a few times. The chain employs TRBV7-9 and TRBJ1-1; D is unresolved. Germline V gene data show CDR1 as SEHNR and CDR2 as FQNEAQ (reference sequence). The germline V and J ends were trimmed by 5 bases and 1 base, with 5 bases remaining between them. CDR3 size: 12 residues. DNA of the CDR3: TGTGCCAGCAGCCGGGGGAACACTGAAGCTTTCTTT. As protein: CASSRGNTEAFF.

This clone was seen more than once but under ten times. The rearrangement joins TRBV10-1 to TRBJ2-2, with TRBD1 as a possible D gene (5 bases). The V end was cut by 7 bases, the J end by 5 bases, with 11 bases between. The CDR3 is 13 residues long. Germline V CDR1 and CDR2: WNHNN, SYGVQD (reference sequence). CDR3 nucleotide sequence: TGCGCCAGCACCCAGGGTGGAACCGGGGAGCTGTTTTTT. As protein: CASTQGGTGELFF.

The chain uses TRBV7-7 and TRBJ2-3; 9 nucleotides line up with TRBD2. The ends lost 5 bases at V and 1 base at J; junction bases unmatched: 4. Germline V gene data show CDR1 as SSHAT and CDR2 as FNYEAQ (reference sequence). This CDR3 contains 15 residues. CDR3 nucleotides: TGTGCCAGCAGCCCGGTAGCGGGGGGCACAGATACGCAGTATTTT. It yields the protein CASSPVAGGTDTQYF.

The chain links TRBV5-1 to TRBJ2-5, with 7 bases that match TRBD1. CDR3 length equals 14 residues. V lost 0 bases and J lost 2; bases outside the gene matches: 1. The germline V gene has CDR1 SGHRS and CDR2 YFSETQ. CDR3: CASSLGTGQETQYF. For the CDR3, the DNA is TGCGCCAGCAGCTTGGGGACAGGACAAGAGACCCAGTACTTC. Variable domain in full (rest from reference TRBV5-1 and TRBJ2-5): KAGVTQTPRYLIKTRGQQVTLSCSPISGHRSVSWYQQTPGQGLQFLFEYFSETQRNKGNFPGRFSGRQFSNSRSEMNVSTLELGDSALYLCASSLGTGQETQYFGPGTRLLVL.

V and J are TRBV15 and TRBJ2-5; 14 bases are a match to TRBD2. Trimming at V came to 3 bases and at J to 2 bases, leaving 5 bases not matched to a gene. The CDR3 has 17 amino acids. The germline V gene has CDR1 LNHNV and CDR2 YYDKDF (reference sequence). The CDR3 DNA reads TGTGCCACCAGCAGCGGACTAGCGGGGGGTGGGCAAGAGACCCAGTACTTC. It yields the protein CATSSGLAGGGQETQYF.

The V and J genes are TRBV4-2 and TRBJ1-2, with 8 bases matching TRBD1. V shed 4 bases, J shed 2 bases, and the junction held 9 bases outside the gene matches. CDR3 length: 16 residues. CDR1 LGHNA and CDR2 YNFKEQ come from the germline V gene. CDR3 DNA sequence: TGTGCCAGCAGCCCCCTAGGACAGGGTGGGAACTATGGCTACACCTTC. Its protein product is CASSPLGQGGNYGYTF.

This clone was counted once. The chain recombines TRBV30 with TRBJ1-5; D remains ambiguous. Germline CDR1 reads GTSNPN; CDR2 reads SVGIG (reference sequence). The V end was cut by 1 base, the J end by 6 bases, with 13 bases between. CDR3 length equals 14 residues. In DNA, the CDR3 is TGTGCCTGGAGTGCGTCCGCGGGGAGTCAGCCCCAGCATTTT. Translated: CAWSASAGSQPQHF. Filled out from reference TRBV30 and TRBJ1-5, the complete variable domain reads SQTIHQWPATLVQPVGSPLSLECTVEGTSNPNLYWYRQAAGRGLQLLFYSVGIGQISSEVPQNLSASRPQDRQFILSSKKLLLSDSGFYLCAWSASAGSQPQHFGDGTRLSIL.

This clone was found a few times. The V call is TRBV25-1, the J call TRBJ2-3; 11 bases align to TRBD2. Germline V CDR1 and CDR2: MGHDK, SYGVNS. The V gene end was trimmed by 8 bases and the J gene end by 2 bases; junction bases not matched to a gene: 15. This CDR3 is built from 18 residues. CDR3 amino acids: CASSGTGLAGGSTDTQYF. DNA of the CDR3: TGTGCCAGCTCCGGGACAGGGCTAGCGGGGGGATCCACAGATACGCAGTATTTT.

This clone has just a few counts. This chain connects TRBV25-1 to TRBJ2-7; 7 bases map to TRBD1. With 2 bases clipped from V and 3 bases from J, the junction kept 13 bases outside the gene matches. The CDR3 is made up of 17 amino acids. Germline-derived CDR1 and CDR2 are MGHDK and SYGVNS. CDR3 DNA: TGTGCCAGCAGTGAAAAACCAAGCAACGGGACAGTCTACGAGCAGTACTTC. Its translation is CASSEKPSNGTVYEQYF.

Details on this clone: Relative to the germline gene, one junction end is altered; a read error may explain this. This chain links TRBV27 with TRBJ2-7; 7 positions match TRBD2. Germline values: CDR1 MNHEY, CDR2 SMNVEV (reference sequence). This CDR3 spans 16 amino acids. Here the CDR3 reads CASSISAGTTSYEQYF. For the CDR3, the DNA is TGTGCCAGCAGTATATCAGCTGGGACTACTTCCTACGAGCAGTACTTC.